The entry that follows covers one TCR beta chain sequence. Antigen specificity is unknown. Germline V CDR1 and CDR2: MNHEY, SVGAGI. Between the trimmed V and J ends, which lost 10 bases and 1 base, there was a span of 11 bases. The CDR3 runs to 12 residues. The data derive from a study of OX40 agonist ivuxolimab in advanced cancers. Study observations and caveats: Some of the nonresponding patients also showed low levels of normalized T-cell clonal expansion. Partial responders receiving 0.1-3.0 mg/kg showed among the lowest clonal expansion. Averaged across samples, CD8+ T cells carried more expanded clones than CD4+ did.

Measured with immunoSEQ multiplex PCR; TCRdb has only the in-frame clones, and not every one. In the table there are over 100,000 clones, 75% to 90% of which are singletons. Blood samples were obtained at baseline, cycle 4 day 1, and cycle 7 day 1. The sequencing here drew on CD4+ or CD8+ T cells sorted from blood, taken in a trial of the OX40 agonist ivuxolimab. This sequence originates from an adult with an advanced solid tumor such as melanoma, head and neck, liver or kidney cancer. V and J are TRBV6-5 and TRBJ2-7, with no clear D. This chain's CDR3 is CATRKESYEQYF. The CDR3 nucleotides read TGTGCCACCCGAAAGGAATCCTACGAGCAGTACTTC.